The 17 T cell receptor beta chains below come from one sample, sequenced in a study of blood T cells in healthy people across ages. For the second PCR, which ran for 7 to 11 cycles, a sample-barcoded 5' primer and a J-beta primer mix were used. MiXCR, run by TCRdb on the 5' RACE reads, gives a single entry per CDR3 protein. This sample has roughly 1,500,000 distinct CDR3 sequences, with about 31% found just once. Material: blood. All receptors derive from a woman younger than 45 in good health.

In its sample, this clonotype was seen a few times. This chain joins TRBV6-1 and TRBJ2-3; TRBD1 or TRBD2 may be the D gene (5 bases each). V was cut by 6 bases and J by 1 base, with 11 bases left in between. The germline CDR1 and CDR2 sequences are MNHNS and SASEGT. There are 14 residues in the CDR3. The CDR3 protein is CASSERGRTDTQYF. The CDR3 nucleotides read TGTGCCAGCAGCGAAAGGGGACGCACAGATACGCAGTATTTT.

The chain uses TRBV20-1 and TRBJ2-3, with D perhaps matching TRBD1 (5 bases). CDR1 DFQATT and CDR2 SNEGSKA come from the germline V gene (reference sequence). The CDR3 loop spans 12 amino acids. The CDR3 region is CTIQGSTDTQYF. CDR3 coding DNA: TGCACCATCCAGGGTAGCACAGATACGCAGTATTTT.

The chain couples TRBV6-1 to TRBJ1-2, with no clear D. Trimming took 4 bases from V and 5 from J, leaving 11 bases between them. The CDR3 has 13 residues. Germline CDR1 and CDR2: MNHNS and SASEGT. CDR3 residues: CASSAQTEYGYTF. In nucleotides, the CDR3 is TGTGCCAGCAGTGCCCAGACGGAATATGGCTACACCTTC.

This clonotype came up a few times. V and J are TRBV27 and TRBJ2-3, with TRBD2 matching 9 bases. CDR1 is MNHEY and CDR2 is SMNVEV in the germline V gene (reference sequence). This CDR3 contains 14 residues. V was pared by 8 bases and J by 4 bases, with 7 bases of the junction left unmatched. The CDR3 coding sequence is TGTGCCAGCGCCACAGCGGGGGGCGCAGATACGCAGTATTTT. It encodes CASATAGGADTQYF.

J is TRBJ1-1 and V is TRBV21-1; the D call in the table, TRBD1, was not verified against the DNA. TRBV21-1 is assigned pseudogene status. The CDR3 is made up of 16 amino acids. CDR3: CASGRGEGSLNTEAFF. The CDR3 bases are TGTGCCAGCGGCAGGGGAGAGGGCAGTTTGAACACTGAAGCTTTCTTT.

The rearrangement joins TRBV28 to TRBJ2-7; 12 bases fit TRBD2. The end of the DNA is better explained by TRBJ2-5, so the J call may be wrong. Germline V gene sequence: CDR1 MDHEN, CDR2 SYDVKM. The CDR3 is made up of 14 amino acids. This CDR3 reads CASISSGRGETQYF. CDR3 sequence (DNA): TGTGCCAGCATATCTAGCGGGAGGGGGGAGACCCAGTACTTC.

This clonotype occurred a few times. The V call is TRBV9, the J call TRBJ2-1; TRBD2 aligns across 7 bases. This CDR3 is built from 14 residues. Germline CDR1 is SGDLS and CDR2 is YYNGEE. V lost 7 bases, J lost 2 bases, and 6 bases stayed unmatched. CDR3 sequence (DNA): TGTGCCAGCGGTCCCAGCGGGGCCTACAATGAGCAGTTCTTC. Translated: CASGPSGAYNEQFF.

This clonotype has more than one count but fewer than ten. CDR3 nucleotide sequence: TGTGCCAGCAGCGTAGATCCTACCTACAATGAGCAGTTCTTC. Amino acids: CASSVDPTYNEQFF. The chain joins TRBV9 to TRBJ2-1; D gene uncertain. With 0 bases removed from V and 2 bases from J, the gap between germline ends came to 6 bases. Germline CDR1 reads SGDLS; CDR2 reads YYNGEE. The CDR3 spans 14 residues.

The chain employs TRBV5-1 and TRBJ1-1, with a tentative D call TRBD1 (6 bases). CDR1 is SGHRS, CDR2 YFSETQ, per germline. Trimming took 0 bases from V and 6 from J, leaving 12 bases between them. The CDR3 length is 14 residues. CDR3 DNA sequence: TGCGCCAGCAGCTTGGCGTGGGGGGCCCCTGAAGCTTTCTTT. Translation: CASSLAWGAPEAFF.

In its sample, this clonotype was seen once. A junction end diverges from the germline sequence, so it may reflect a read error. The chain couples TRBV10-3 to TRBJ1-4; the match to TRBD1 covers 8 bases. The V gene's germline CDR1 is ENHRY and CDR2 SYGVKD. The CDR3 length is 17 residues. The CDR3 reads CAISAGQGYSTNGKLFF. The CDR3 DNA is TGTGCCATCAGTGCTGGACAGGGATACTCAACTAATGGAAAACTGTTTTTT.

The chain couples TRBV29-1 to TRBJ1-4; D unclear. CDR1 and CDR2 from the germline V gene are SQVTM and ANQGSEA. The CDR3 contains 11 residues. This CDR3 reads CGAPFGEKLFF. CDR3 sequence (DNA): TGCGGCGCCCCTTTCGGGGAAAAACTGTTTTTT.

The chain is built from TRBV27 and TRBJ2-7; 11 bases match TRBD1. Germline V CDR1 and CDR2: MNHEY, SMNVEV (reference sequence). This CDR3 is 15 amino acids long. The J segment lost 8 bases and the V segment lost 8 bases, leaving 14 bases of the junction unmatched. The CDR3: CASQRPGQGDRKQYF. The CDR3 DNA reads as TGTGCCAGCCAACGCCCGGGACAGGGGGACCGAAAGCAGTACTTC.

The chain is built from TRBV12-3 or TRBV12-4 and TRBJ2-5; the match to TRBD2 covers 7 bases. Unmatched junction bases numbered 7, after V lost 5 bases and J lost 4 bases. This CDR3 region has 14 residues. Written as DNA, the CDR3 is TGTGCCAGCAGTCGGGAGGACGAGATAGAGACCCAGTACTTC. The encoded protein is CASSREDEIETQYF.

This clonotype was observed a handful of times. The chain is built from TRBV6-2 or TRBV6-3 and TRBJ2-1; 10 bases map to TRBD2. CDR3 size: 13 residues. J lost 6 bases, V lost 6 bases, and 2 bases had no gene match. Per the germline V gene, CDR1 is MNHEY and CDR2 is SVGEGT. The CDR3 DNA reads TGTGCCAGCAGAGGACTAGCGGCCAATGAGCAGTTCTTC. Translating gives CASRGLAANEQFF.

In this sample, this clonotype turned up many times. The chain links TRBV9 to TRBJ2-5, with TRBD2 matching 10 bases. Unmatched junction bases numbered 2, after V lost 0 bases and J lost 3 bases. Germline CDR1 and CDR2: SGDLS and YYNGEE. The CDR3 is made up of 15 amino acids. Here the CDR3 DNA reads TGTGCCAGCAGCGTAGCTGGACTAGCGGAAGAGACCCAGTACTTC. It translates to CASSVAGLAEETQYF.

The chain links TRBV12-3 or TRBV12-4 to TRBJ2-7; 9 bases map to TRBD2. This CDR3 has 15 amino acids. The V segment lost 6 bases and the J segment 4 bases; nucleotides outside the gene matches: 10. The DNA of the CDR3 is TGTGCCAGCAGCGGACCATCCAGCGGGGGGTACGAGCAGTACTTC. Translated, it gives CASSGPSSGGYEQYF.

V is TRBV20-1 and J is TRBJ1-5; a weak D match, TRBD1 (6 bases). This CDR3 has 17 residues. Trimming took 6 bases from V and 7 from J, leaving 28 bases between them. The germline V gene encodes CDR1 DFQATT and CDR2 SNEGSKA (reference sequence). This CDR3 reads CSASKRRVGAVRQPQHF. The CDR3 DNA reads TGCAGTGCCTCAAAACGTCGGGTGGGGGCCGTTCGGCAGCCCCAGCATTTT.